Sequencing of this TCR beta chain was carried out in a study of CD8 T cells in ankylosing spondylitis. Findings of the study overall: Ankylosing spondylitis blood seemed to carry a telltale TCR beta motif made of several highly homologous variants. Reports say disease-linked clones showed up significantly more in matched ankylosing spondylitis synovial fluid. Several of the motif variants were reported before in synovial fluid and blood from reactive arthritis. A CD8+ phenotype characterized the disease-linked clones, which were relatively rare in peripheral blood.

Libraries of TCR beta came from quantitative 5'-RACE with molecular barcodes. TCRdb re-derived calls from the 5' RACE reads in MiXCR, one entry per CDR3 protein. The sample yields about 500,000 distinct CDR3 sequences, about 12% seen once. This clonotype was detected a few times. No antigen is known for it. CDR3 length equals 16 residues. Per germline, CDR1 SGHRS and CDR2 YFSETQ. V was pared by 2 bases and J by 1 base, with 15 bases between. Sequences were obtained from blood, either unsorted or a sorted T cell fraction (not recorded which). The chain uses TRBV5-1 and TRBJ2-5; maybe TRBD1 (6 bases). This TCR came from a male donor with ankylosing spondylitis. This chain's CDR3 is CASSLAGVLIQETQYF. DNA of the CDR3: TGCGCCAGCAGCTTAGCAGGGGTCCTAATCCAAGAGACCCAGTACTTC.